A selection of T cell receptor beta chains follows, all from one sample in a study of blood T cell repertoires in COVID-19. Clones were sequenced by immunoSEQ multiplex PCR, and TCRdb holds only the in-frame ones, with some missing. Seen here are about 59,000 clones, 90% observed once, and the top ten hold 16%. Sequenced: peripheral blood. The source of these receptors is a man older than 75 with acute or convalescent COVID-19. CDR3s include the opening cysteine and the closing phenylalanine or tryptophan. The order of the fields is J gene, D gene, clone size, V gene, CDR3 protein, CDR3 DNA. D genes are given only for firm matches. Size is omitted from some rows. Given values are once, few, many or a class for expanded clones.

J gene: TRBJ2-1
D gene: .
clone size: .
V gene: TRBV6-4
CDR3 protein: CASSLSGVSSYNEQFF
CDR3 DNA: TGTGCCAGCAGCCTCTCAGGCGTAAGCTCCTACAATGAGCAGTTCTTC

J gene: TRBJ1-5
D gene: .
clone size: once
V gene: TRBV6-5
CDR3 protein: CASMLIDRKGQPQHF
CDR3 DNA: TGTGCCAGCATGCTCATCGACAGAAAAGGTCAGCCCCAGCATTTT

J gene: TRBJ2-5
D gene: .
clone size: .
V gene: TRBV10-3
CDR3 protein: CAIFGRDRRYQETQYF
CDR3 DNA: TGTGCCATCTTCGGTCGAGACAGGCGTTACCAAGAGACCCAGTACTTC

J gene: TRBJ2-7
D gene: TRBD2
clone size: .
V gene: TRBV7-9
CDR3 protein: CASSPGLAGAYEQYF
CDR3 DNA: TGTGCCAGCAGCCCAGGACTAGCGGGGGCCTACGAGCAGTACTTC

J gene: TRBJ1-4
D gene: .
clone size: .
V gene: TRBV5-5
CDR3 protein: CASSPSSGGTNEKLFF
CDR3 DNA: TGTGCCAGCAGCCCCTCGTCGGGGGGGACTAATGAAAAACTGTTTTTT

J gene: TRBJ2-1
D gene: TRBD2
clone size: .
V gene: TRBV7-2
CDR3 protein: CASSWAGGSYNEQFF
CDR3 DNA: TGTGCCAGCAGCTGGGCGGGGGGCTCCTACAATGAGCAGTTCTTC

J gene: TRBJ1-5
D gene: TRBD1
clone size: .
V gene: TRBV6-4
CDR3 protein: CASRTTGAPSNQPQHF
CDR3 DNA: TGTGCCAGCAGAACGACAGGGGCCCCGAGTAATCAGCCCCAGCATTTT

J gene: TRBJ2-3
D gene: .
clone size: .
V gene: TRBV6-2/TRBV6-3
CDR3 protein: CASSRDYLSTDTQYF
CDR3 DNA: TGTGCCAGCAGTCGCGACTATCTAAGCACAGATACGCAGTATTTT

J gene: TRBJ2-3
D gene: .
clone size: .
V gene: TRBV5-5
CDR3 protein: CASSFGHTDTQYF
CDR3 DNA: TGTGCCAGCAGCTTTGGACACACAGATACGCAGTATTTT

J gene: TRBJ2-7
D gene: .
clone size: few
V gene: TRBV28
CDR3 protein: CASSFVRAGGSYEQYF
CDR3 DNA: TGTGCCAGCAGTTTCGTTCGGGCAGGAGGCTCCTACGAGCAGTACTTC

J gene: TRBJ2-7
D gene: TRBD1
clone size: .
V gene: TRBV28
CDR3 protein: CASSLTSTGELGEQYF
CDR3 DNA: TGTGCCAGCAGTTTGACCTCGACAGGGGAGTTGGGCGAGCAGTACTTC

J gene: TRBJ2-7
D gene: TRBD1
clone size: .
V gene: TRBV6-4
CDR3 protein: CASSEQGADEQYF
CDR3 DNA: TGTGCCAGCAGTGAGCAGGGGGCAGACGAGCAGTACTTC

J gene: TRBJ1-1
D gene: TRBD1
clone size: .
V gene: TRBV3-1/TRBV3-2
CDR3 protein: CASSRQGANTEAFF
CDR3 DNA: TGTGCCAGCAGCCGACAGGGGGCGAACACTGAAGCTTTCTTT

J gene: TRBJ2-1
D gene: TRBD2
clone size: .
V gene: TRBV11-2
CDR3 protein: CASSSNLAGRHHEQFF
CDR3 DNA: TGTGCCAGCAGCTCCAATTTAGCGGGGCGGCACCATGAGCAGTTCTTC

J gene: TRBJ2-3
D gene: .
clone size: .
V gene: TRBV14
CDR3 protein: CASSQSREAGTDTQYF
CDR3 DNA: TGTGCCAGCAGCCAGTCCAGGGAGGCTGGGACAGATACGCAGTATTTT

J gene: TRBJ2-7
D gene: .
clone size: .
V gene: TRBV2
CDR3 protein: CASRTESYEQYF
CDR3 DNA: TGTGCCAGCAGAACAGAGTCCTACGAGCAGTACTTC

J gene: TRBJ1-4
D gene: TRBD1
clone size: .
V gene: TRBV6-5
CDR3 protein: CASSHTGGANEKLFF
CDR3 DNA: TGTGCCAGCAGTCATACAGGGGGTGCTAATGAAAAACTGTTTTTT

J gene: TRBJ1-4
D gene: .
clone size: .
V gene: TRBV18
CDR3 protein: CASSDLTGFTEKLFF
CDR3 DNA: TGTGCCAGCTCAGATTTGACAGGATTTACTGAAAAACTGTTTTTT

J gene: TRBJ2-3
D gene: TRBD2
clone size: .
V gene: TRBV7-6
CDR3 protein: CASSLGAGGPADTQYF
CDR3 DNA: TGTGCCAGCAGCTTAGGTGCGGGGGGGCCCGCAGATACGCAGTATTTT

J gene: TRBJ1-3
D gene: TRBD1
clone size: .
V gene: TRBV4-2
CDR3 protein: CASSTGQGDSGNTIYF
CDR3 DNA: TGTGCCAGCAGCACTGGACAGGGGGACTCTGGAAACACCATATATTTT

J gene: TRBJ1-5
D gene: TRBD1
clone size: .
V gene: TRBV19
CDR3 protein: CASSARDRGADQPQHF
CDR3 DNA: TGTGCCAGTAGCGCAAGGGACAGGGGGGCGGATCAGCCCCAGCATTTT

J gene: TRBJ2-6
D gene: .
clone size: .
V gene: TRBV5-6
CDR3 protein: CASSLASVSGANVLTF
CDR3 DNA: TGTGCCAGCAGCTTGGCTTCGGTATCTGGGGCCAACGTCCTGACTTTC

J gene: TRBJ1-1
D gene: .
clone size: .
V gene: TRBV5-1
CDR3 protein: CASSLGQQLAEAFF
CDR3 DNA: TGCGCCAGCAGCTTGGGACAGCAGCTCGCTGAAGCTTTCTTT

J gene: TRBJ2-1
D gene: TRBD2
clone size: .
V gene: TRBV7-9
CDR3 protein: CASSLSSGGSSYNEQFF
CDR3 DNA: TGTGCCAGCAGCTTAAGTAGCGGGGGAAGCTCCTACAATGAGCAGTTCTTC

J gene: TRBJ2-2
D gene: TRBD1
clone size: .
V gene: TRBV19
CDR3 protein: CASSIGQGSNTGELFF
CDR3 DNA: TGTGCCAGTAGTATTGGACAGGGTAGTAACACCGGGGAGCTGTTTTTT

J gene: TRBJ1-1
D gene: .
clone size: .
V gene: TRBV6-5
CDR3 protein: CASSYAARSGEAFF
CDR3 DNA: TGTGCCAGCAGTTACGCCGCCCGGAGTGGTGAAGCTTTCTTT

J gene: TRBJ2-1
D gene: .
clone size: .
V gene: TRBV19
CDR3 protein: CASSRSGSYNEQFF
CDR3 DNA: TGTGCCAGTAGTAGAAGCGGGTCCTACAATGAGCAGTTCTTC

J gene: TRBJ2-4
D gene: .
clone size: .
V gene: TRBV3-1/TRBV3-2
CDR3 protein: CASSPYRVSAKNIQYF
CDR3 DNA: TGTGCCAGCAGCCCTTACAGGGTTTCGGCCAAAAACATTCAGTACTTC

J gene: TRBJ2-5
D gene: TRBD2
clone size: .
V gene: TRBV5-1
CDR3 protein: CASSLADTSGGAFQETQYF
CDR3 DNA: TGCGCCAGCAGCTTGGCCGACACTAGCGGGGGTGCTTTTCAAGAGACCCAGTACTTC

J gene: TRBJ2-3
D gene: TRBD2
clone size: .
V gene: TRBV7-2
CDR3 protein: CASSLLGGGEHTDTQYF
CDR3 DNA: TGTGCCAGCAGCTTATTAGGCGGGGGGGAACACACAGATACGCAGTATTTT

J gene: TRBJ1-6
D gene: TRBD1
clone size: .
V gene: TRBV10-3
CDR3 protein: CAISEPPGQGNSPLHF
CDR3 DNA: TGTGCCATCAGTGAGCCACCGGGACAGGGGAATTCACCCCTCCACTTT

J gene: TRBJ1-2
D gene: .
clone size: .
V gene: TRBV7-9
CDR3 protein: CASSSTDRRLYGYTF
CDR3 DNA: TGTGCCAGCAGTTCCACGGACAGACGTCTCTATGGCTACACCTTC

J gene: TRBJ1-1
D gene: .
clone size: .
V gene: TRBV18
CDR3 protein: CASSPPGVRRKPMNTEAFF
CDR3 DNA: TGTGCCAGCTCACCACCCGGGGTAAGACGGAAACCCATGAACACTGAAGCTTTCTTT

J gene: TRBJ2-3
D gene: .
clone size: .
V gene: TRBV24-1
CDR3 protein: CATSVIDTDTQYF
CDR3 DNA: TGTGCCACCAGTGTAATAGACACAGATACGCAGTATTTT

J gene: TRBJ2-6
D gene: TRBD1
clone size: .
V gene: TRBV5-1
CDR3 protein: CASSLVLQTGRKSGANVLTF
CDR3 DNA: TGCGCCAGCAGCTTGGTATTGCAGACAGGGCGAAAGTCTGGGGCCAACGTCCTGACTTTC

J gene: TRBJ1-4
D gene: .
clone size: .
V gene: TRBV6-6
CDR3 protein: CASRVREEKLFF
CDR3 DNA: TGTGCCAGCAGGGTGCGGGAAGAAAAACTGTTTTTT

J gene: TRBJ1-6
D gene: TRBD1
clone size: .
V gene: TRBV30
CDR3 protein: CAWSPGQGSNSPLHF
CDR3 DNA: TGTGCCTGGAGCCCAGGACAGGGATCGAATTCACCCCTCCACTTT

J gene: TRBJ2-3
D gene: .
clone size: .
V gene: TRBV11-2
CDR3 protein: CASSLGTSTDTQYF
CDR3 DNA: TGTGCCAGCAGCTTAGGGACTAGCACAGATACGCAGTATTTT

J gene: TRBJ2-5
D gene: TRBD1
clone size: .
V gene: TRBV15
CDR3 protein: CATSRQTGHQETQYF
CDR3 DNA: TGTGCCACCAGCAGACAGACAGGGCACCAAGAGACCCAGTACTTC

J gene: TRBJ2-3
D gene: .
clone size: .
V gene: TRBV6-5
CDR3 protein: CASSPRVGRTDTQYF
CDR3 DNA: TGTGCCAGCAGCCCCCGGGTGGGGCGCACAGATACGCAGTATTTT

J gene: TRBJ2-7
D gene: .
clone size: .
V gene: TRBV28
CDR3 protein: CASSLSLPGTTEQYF
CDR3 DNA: TGTGCCAGCAGTTTATCCCTTCCCGGGACAACCGAGCAGTACTTC

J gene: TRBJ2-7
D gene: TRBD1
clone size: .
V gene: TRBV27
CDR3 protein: CASSFGDRGAYEQYF
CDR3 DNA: TGTGCCAGCAGTTTCGGGGACAGGGGGGCCTACGAGCAGTACTTC

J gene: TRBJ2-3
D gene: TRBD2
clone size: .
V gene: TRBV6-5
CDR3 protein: CASSRSGVADTQYF
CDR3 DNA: TGTGCCAGCAGCCGTAGCGGGGTAGCAGATACGCAGTATTTT

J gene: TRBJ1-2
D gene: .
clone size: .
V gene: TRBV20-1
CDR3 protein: CSASSSRDYGYTF
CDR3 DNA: TGCAGTGCTAGTTCTTCCAGGGACTATGGCTACACCTTC

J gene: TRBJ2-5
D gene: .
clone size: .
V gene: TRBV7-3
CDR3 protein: CASSSSGAEGGAQYF
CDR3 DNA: TGTGCCAGCAGCTCTTCCGGGGCCGAGGGGGGGGCCCAGTACTTC

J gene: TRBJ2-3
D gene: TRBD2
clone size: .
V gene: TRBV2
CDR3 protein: CASRERGSTDTQYF
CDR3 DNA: TGTGCCAGCAGGGAGCGGGGGTCCACAGATACGCAGTATTTT